Below are 31 T cell receptor beta chains sequenced from a single sample in a study of cytomegalovirus exposure and HLA in healthy donors listed by TCRdb under 2017. Libraries came from the immunoSEQ multiplex PCR assay. A mixture of 60 forward primers for TCR Vbeta segments and 13 reverse primers for TCR Jbeta segments was used in the multiplex PCR. Drawn from immuneACCESS, this table holds only the in-frame rearrangements with V and J called that TCRdb kept. Clones are partly lost; checked studies trace under half to an unresolved V gene and leave the rest unexplained. The sample profile shows 65,000 to 85,000 clones; about 70% of them were found once. Together, the top ten hold 2% to 2.5% of the sample. The material sequenced was PBMCs. These receptors came from a woman younger than 45 in good health and CMV-seronegative.

This clone has a single count. The rearrangement joins TRBV6-6 to TRBJ2-3; unclear D gene. V was clipped by 0 bases and J by 6 bases, with 10 bases between them. CDR1 and CDR2 (germline): MNHNY, SVGAGI (reference sequence). The CDR3 extends over 14 amino acids. In nucleotides, the CDR3 is TGTGCCAGCAGTTACTCGTCTAGTTCGGATACGCAGTATTTT. Amino acid sequence: CASSYSSSSDTQYF.

In the case of this clone: Since a much larger clone is just one base distant, this may be a read error. Other nucleotide sequences from this sample produce the same CDR3. The chain combines TRBV7-9 with TRBJ2-7; the match to TRBD2 covers 11 bases. This CDR3 comprises 13 residues. Trimming cost V 7 bases and J 3 bases; bases outside gene matches: 2. Germline lookup yields CDR1 SEHNR and CDR2 FQNEAQ (reference sequence). The CDR3 is CASIGTSGYEQYF. DNA of the CDR3: TGTGCCAGCATTGGGACTAGCGGCTACGAGCAGTACTTC.

V and J are TRBV21-1 and TRBJ2-1; the table's D call TRBD2 went unverified against the DNA. TRBV21-1 is a recognized pseudogene. The CDR3 totals 12 residues. CDR3 nucleotides: TGTGCCAGCAGCCTCCACCCCGTCTACCAGTTCTTC. It codes for CASSLHPVYQFF.

V usage is TRBV13 and J usage is TRBJ2-2; no firm D call. The CDR3 covers 15 residues. CDR1 PRHDT and CDR2 FYEKMQ come from the germline V gene (reference sequence). V was pared by 5 bases and J by 1 base, with 11 bases between. The chain's CDR3 is CASSPALGNTGELFF. CDR3 nucleotides: TGTGCCAGCAGCCCGGCCCTAGGGAACACCGGGGAGCTGTTTTTT.

This chain uses TRBV4-2 with TRBJ2-3; D is undetermined. V shed 6 bases and J shed 6 bases, with 10 bases lying between them. CDR1 LGHNA and CDR2 YNFKEQ come from the germline V gene. This CDR3 region has 12 residues. The CDR3 here is CASRRLGDTQYF. The CDR3 DNA is TGTGCCAGCAGGAGGCTCGGGGATACGCAGTATTTT.

The sample holds a few counts of this clone. The V and J genes are TRBV6-6 and TRBJ2-5; D is unclear. Trimming took 4 bases from V and 9 from J, leaving 15 bases between them. The CDR3 is 13 amino acids. The germline V gene encodes CDR1 MNHNY and CDR2 SVGAGI (reference sequence). The chain's CDR3 is CASSSRPGHSQYF. For the CDR3, the DNA is TGTGCCAGCAGTTCTCGTCCAGGCCACTCCCAGTACTTC.

The CDR3 nucleotides read TGTGCCAGCAGCGATAGCCTAGCGGTAAATGAGCAGTTCTTC. This gives the protein CASSDSLAVNEQFF. The chain carries TRBV9 and TRBJ2-1; 7 positions match TRBD2. The CDR3 length is 14 residues. J lost 7 bases, V lost 3 bases, and 7 bases had no gene match. The germline CDR1 and CDR2 sequences are SGDLS and YYNGEE.

This clone was recorded only once. V is TRBV9 and J is TRBJ2-1, with D tentatively TRBD1 (6 bases). V was clipped by 2 bases and J by 4 bases, with 13 bases between them. Germline V CDR1 and CDR2: SGDLS, YYNGEE. The CDR3 totals 15 residues. The CDR3 DNA is TGTGCCAGCAGCGTGGAACAGGGCACTTACAATGAGCAGTTCTTC. Translating gives CASSVEQGTYNEQFF.

V usage is TRBV6-6 and J usage is TRBJ1-1; D is unclear. CDR1 MNHNY and CDR2 SVGAGI come from the germline V gene (reference sequence). V was cut by 3 bases and J by 6 bases, with 8 bases left in between. This CDR3 region has 12 residues. This chain's CDR3 is CASSYMEAEAFF. Written as DNA, the CDR3 is TGTGCCAGCAGTTATATGGAGGCTGAAGCTTTCTTT.

This rearrangement joins TRBV5-1 to TRBJ2-7; TRBD1 might be the D (6 bases). Germline assignment: CDR1 SGHRS and CDR2 YFSETQ. This CDR3 is built from 13 residues. Trimming removed 4 bases at V and 5 bases at J, with 13 bases between. Here the CDR3 reads CASSIQGTDEQYF. The CDR3 DNA reads as TGCGCCAGCAGCATACAGGGTACCGACGAGCAGTACTTC.

This clone was picked up a small number of times. This chain joins TRBV6-1 and TRBJ2-5; a weak D match, TRBD2 (7 bases). This CDR3 has 14 residues. Trimming took off 5 bases at V and 5 bases at J, with 15 bases between the two ends. Germline CDR1 and CDR2: MNHNS and SASEGT. The CDR3 DNA follows: TGTGCCAGCAGTTTCGGACTAGGGGGTGAGACCCAGTACTTC. Translating gives CASSFGLGGETQYF.

J is TRBJ2-1 and V is TRBV30; D might be TRBD2 (5 bases). The CDR3 extends over 11 amino acids. The V end was cut by 0 bases, the J end by 10 bases, with 7 bases between. Germline-derived CDR1 and CDR2 are GTSNPN and SVGIG (reference sequence). DNA for the CDR3: TGTGCCTGGAGTGTTGGACTCGAGCAGTTCTTC. Translated: CAWSVGLEQFF.

This clone was recorded a few times. This chain links TRBV5-1 with TRBJ2-3; D is undetermined. The germline V gene has CDR1 SGHRS and CDR2 YFSETQ. This CDR3 has 15 residues. V was cut by 1 base and J by 6 bases, with 15 bases left in between. The CDR3 nucleotides are TGCGCCAGCAGCTTGAGTTCTAGTGAGTTGGATACGCAGTATTTT. Translation: CASSLSSSELDTQYF.

The chain employs TRBV19 and TRBJ1-6; 9 nucleotides line up with TRBD1. The CDR3 consists of 14 residues. Germline V CDR1 and CDR2: LNHDA, SQIVND (reference sequence). V lost 6 bases, J lost 10 bases, and 7 bases stayed unmatched. CDR3 sequence (DNA): TGTGCCAGTAGCCTCGGACAGGGGAACTCACCCCTCCACTTT. Translation gives CASSLGQGNSPLHF.

This clone appeared a few times. V gene TRBV10-2 combines with J gene TRBJ2-7; 8 bases fit TRBD1. Trimming removed 6 bases from V and 3 bases from J; junction bases left unmatched: 10. The CDR3 extends over 15 amino acids. CDR1 and CDR2 (germline): WSHSY, SAAADI. For the CDR3, the DNA is TGCGCCAGCAGGGGAGGAGCAGGGGGCTTCTACGAGCAGTACTTC. Protein sequence: CASRGGAGGFYEQYF.

The CDR3 coding sequence is TGCGCCAGTACCTTAACTACGAGTGGAAAGAACACTGAAGCTTTCTTT. Translated: CASTLTTSGKNTEAFF. The V call is TRBV5-1, the J call TRBJ1-1; D gene unclear. Trimming removed 8 bases from V and 1 base from J, with 21 bases in between. The germline V gene encodes CDR1 SGHRS and CDR2 YFSETQ. This CDR3 is built from 16 residues.

The chain couples TRBV5-4 to TRBJ2-5; no firm D call. Germline CDR1 reads SGHNT; CDR2 reads YYREEE (reference sequence). V dropped 2 bases and J dropped 2 bases, with 7 bases sitting between them. The CDR3 loop spans 13 amino acids. CDR3 DNA sequence: TGTGCCAGCAGCTTATTCGAGCAAGAGACCCAGTACTTC. This translates into CASSLFEQETQYF.

This rearrangement joins TRBV15 to TRBJ2-3, with D perhaps TRBD2 (6 bases). Germline V gives CDR1 LNHNV, CDR2 YYDKDF (reference sequence). The CDR3 consists of 16 residues. V shed 0 bases and J shed 2 bases, with 12 bases lying between them. The CDR3 coding sequence is TGTGCCACCAGCAGAGATAAGGGACTTCCCACAGATACGCAGTATTTT. Translation: CATSRDKGLPTDTQYF.

The chain recombines TRBV7-9 with TRBJ1-4; a possible D gene is TRBD1 (5 bases). Germline CDR1 reads SEHNR; CDR2 reads FQNEAQ (reference sequence). Trimming removed 6 bases at V and 3 bases at J, with 11 bases between. The CDR3 totals 14 residues. In nucleotides, the CDR3 is TGTGCCAGCAGTCGGACATTGGCTAATGAAAAACTGTTTTTT. Its protein product is CASSRTLANEKLFF.

The rearrangement uses TRBV4-1 and TRBJ2-5; 9 nucleotides line up with TRBD2. Germline CDR1 and CDR2: MGHRA and YSYEKL. The CDR3 runs to 15 residues. The ends lost 2 bases at V and 7 bases at J; junction bases unmatched: 8. CDR3 in DNA: TGCGCCAGCAGCCAACTGGCGGGGGGGCGCGGGACCCAGTACTTC. This gives the protein CASSQLAGGRGTQYF.

J is TRBJ2-5 and V is TRBV4-3; TRBD2 matches at 8 bases. This CDR3 has 14 amino acids. The germline gives CDR1 LGHNA, CDR2 YSLEER. Trimming cost V 1 base and J 5 bases; bases outside gene matches: 3. This CDR3 reads CASSQAGGEETQYF. In nucleotides, the CDR3 is TGCGCCAGCAGCCAAGCGGGGGGGGAGGAGACCCAGTACTTC.

This clone appeared a few times. The rearrangement uses TRBV19 and TRBJ1-6; a possible D gene is TRBD1 (6 bases). V was shortened by 5 bases and J by 7 bases, with 12 bases between the two germline ends. The germline V gene encodes CDR1 LNHDA and CDR2 SQIVND (reference sequence). The CDR3 contains 14 residues. The CDR3 DNA follows: TGTGCCAGTAGTTTAACCGACAGGAATTCACCCCTCCACTTT. Protein: CASSLTDRNSPLHF.

This clone was recorded only once. The chain carries TRBV28 and TRBJ1-2; 8 bases align to TRBD1. The CDR3 contains 14 residues. The germline CDR1 and CDR2 sequences are MDHEN and SYDVKM. After removal of 2 bases from V and 3 bases from J, the junction contained 2 bases not matched to a gene. The CDR3 nucleotides are TGTGCCAGCAGTTTACGGGACAGGTACTATGGCTACACCTTC. Protein sequence: CASSLRDRYYGYTF.

This sequence joins TRBV5-8 and TRBJ1-2; 7 nucleotides align to TRBD1. The CDR3 loop spans 14 amino acids. Germline V gene sequence: CDR1 SGHTS, CDR2 YDEGEE. The J segment lost 3 bases and the V segment lost 0 bases, leaving 2 bases of the junction unmatched. The CDR3 loop is CASSLGQGYYGYTF. The CDR3 nucleotides read TGTGCCAGCAGCTTGGGACAGGGTTACTATGGCTACACCTTC.

By share, this clone ranks as medium-sized. This chain connects TRBV4-2 to TRBJ2-3, with TRBD1 identical over 7 bases. J gave up 3 bases and V 3 bases, and 6 bases lay outside the gene matches. Germline-derived CDR1 and CDR2 are LGHNA and YNFKEQ. The CDR3 has 15 residues. The CDR3 reads CASSQDRRTTDTQYF. CDR3 DNA: TGTGCCAGCAGCCAGGACAGGAGAACAACAGATACGCAGTATTTT.

In its sample, this clone was seen many times. V is TRBV5-1 and J is TRBJ2-1, with D uncertain. The CDR3 length is 13 residues. Trimming took off 1 base at V and 5 bases at J, with 7 bases between the two ends. Germline CDR1 and CDR2: SGHRS and YFSETQ. CDR3 in DNA: TGCGCCAGCAGCTTGACTATCAACAATGAGCAGTTCTTC. Its translation is CASSLTINNEQFF. The whole variable domain, filled in from reference TRBV5-1 and TRBJ2-1, reads KAGVTQTPRYLIKTRGQQVTLSCSPISGHRSVSWYQQTPGQGLQFLFEYFSETQRNKGNFPGRFSGRQFSNSRSEMNVSTLELGDSALYLCASSLTINNEQFFGPGTRLTVL.

The rearrangement joins TRBV18 to TRBJ2-1; TRBD1 agrees at 12 bases. V shed 3 bases and J 7 bases; nucleotides not matched to a gene: 4. Per germline, CDR1 KGHSH and CDR2 LQKENI. This CDR3 region has 15 residues. CDR3 region: CASSPGQGARNEQFF. For the CDR3, the DNA is TGTGCCAGCTCACCGGGACAGGGGGCCCGGAATGAGCAGTTCTTC.

The chain carries TRBV11-1 and TRBJ2-5; TRBD1 might be the D (5 bases). V dropped 6 bases and J dropped 4 bases, with 15 bases sitting between them. CDR3 length equals 14 residues. Germline lookup yields CDR1 SGHAT and CDR2 FQDESV (reference sequence). The CDR3 sequence is CASSQTGSRETQYF. CDR3 DNA sequence: TGTGCCAGCAGTCAAACAGGTTCTAGAGAGACCCAGTACTTC.

The CDR3 loop reads CAWGPGDRLTNEKLFF. CDR3 DNA sequence: TGTGCCTGGGGGCCTGGGGACAGGCTAACTAATGAAAAACTGTTTTTT. The rearrangement joins TRBV30 to TRBJ1-4, with 8 bases aligning to TRBD1. The CDR3 has 16 residues. Germline CDR1 reads GTSNPN; CDR2 reads SVGIG (reference sequence). Losses at the gene ends were 5 bases for V and 1 base for J; bases not matched to a gene: 9.

This clone was found once. The chain joins TRBV11-1 to TRBJ1-6; D may be TRBD1 (6 bases). V lost 6 bases to trimming and J lost 7 bases, with 13 bases between them. CDR1 and CDR2 (germline): SGHAT, FQDESV (reference sequence). The CDR3 consists of 14 residues. CDR3 amino acids: CASRYRDRNSPLHF. In nucleotides, the CDR3 is TGTGCCAGCAGATACAGGGACCGGAATTCACCCCTCCACTTT.

This sequence joins TRBV6-4 and TRBJ2-1, with 9 bases lining up with TRBD2. Germline V CDR1 and CDR2: MRHNA, SNTAGT. This CDR3 contains 16 residues. The V segment lost 6 bases and the J segment 8 bases; nucleotides outside the gene matches: 14. In DNA form, the CDR3 reads TGTGCCAGCAGCCACCCGGCGGGGGGGAGGAAAGATGAGCAGTTCTTC. It encodes CASSHPAGGRKDEQFF.